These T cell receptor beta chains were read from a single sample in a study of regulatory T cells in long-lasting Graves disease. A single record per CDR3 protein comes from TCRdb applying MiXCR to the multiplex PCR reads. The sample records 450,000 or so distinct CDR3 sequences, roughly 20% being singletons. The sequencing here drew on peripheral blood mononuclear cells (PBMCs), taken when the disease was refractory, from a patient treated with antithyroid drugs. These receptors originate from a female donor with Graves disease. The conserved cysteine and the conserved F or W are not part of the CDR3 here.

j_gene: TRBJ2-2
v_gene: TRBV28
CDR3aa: ASTTFRQGGTGELF

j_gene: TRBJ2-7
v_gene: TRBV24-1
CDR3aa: ATRDSGRPYEQY

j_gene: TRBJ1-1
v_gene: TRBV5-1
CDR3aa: ASSGRGPNTEAF

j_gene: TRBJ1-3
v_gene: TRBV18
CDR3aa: ASSPPWQGIRSGNTIY

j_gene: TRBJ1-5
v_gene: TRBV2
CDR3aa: ASSLSLSNQPQH

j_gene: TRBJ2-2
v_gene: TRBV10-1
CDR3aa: ASSTGNTGELV

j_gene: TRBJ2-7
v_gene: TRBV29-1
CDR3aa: SVGRDAYEQY

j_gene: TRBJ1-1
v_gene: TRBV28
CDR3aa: ASRPRGSAEAL

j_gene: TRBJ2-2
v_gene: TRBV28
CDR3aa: NSEAAGTGELF

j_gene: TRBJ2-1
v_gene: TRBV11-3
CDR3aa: ASSQGLAGAPSYNEQF

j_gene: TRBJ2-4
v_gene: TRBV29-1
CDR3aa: SIIIRGRGDIQY

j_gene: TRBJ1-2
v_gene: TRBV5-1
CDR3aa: ASSLDTGMDGDT

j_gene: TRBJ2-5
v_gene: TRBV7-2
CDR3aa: ASSLRGNWGETQY

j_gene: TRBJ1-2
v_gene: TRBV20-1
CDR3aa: SARDRDSYGYT

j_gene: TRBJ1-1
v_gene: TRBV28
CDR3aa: ASRRGGRYTEAF

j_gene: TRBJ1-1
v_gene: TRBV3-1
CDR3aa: ASRQVAGGANTEAF

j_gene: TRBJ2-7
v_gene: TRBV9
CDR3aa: ASSVGDIPYEQY

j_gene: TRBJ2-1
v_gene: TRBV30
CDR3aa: AWSDQGRSSYNEQF

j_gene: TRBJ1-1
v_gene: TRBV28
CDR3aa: ASSFGALNAEAF

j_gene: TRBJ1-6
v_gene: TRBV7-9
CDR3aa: ASSRAPGFYNSPLH

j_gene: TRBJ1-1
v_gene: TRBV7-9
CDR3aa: ASSLAGGRGANTEAF

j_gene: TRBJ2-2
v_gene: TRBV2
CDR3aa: ASREGTSFGELF

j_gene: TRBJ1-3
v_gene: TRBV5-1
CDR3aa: ASCPGNTIY

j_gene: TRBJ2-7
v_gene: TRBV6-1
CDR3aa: ASSPYSGAGGEQY

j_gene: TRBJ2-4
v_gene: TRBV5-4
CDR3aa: ASSSAGVLNIQY

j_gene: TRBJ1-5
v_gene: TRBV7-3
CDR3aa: ASRLNAWDRGWEPQH

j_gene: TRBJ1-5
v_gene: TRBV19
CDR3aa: ASSRLGDQPQH

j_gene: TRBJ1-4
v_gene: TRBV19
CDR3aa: ASSTWDGKNEKLF

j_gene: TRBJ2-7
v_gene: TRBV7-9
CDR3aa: ASRVDGSYEQY

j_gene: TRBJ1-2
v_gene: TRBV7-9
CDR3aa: ASSSTRQGYGYT

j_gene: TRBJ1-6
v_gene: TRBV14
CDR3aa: ASSQGSGAYNSPLH

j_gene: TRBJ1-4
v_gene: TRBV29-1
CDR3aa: SVNPPGRRNEKLF

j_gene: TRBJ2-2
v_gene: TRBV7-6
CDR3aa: ASSLNIGRELF

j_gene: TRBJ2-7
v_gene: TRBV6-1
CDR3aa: ATKLPGKDEQY

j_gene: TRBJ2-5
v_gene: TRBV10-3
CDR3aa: AISDTVTSAETQY

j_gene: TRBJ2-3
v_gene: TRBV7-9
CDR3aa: ASSSERTSGRADTQY

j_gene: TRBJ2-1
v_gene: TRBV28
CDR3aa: ASGGSVRDNEQL